This record covers a single TCR beta chain. Its antigen target is currently unknown. No quality values exist for individual bases; no much larger clone is one base distant. The collaborating institutions used their own protocols to collect whole blood in K2EDTA tubes. For TCRbeta analysis, collaborators shipped samples in one of three forms: frozen whole blood, isolated PBMCs, or DNA extracted from either of those sample types. TCRbeta CDR3 regions were amplified from genomic DNA by means of the immunoSEQ Assay, a bias-controlled multiplex PCR. The authors processed their data as follows. Within the assay, amplification of reference gene primers was used to estimate how many nucleated cells each sample contained. To quantify the absolute abundance of each unique TCRbeta CDR3 rearrangement, sequence reads were collapsed and filtered. For each sample, productive Simpson clonality was calculated by taking the square root of Simpson's diversity index across productive rearrangements. TCRdb re-hosts the immuneACCESS table, in-frame sequences only. Its copies lack some clones; in the studies checked, an unresolved V gene accounts for under half of them, and the cause for the rest is not known. V, J and clone size derive from that table, while D and trimming were established from the DNA sequence. The sample has over 60,000 clones on record, more than 85% of them singletons. The top ten clones comprise 1% of the sample.

These data come from a study of blood T cell repertoires in COVID-19 (TCRdb year 2020). With regard to the full study: Samples covering the acute and convalescent phases of COVID-19 were provided by collaborators in the United States, Italy and Spain. The repertoires were released in a freely available public database meant as a resource for research on the immune response to SARS-CoV-2. The samples were drawn from the first 160 participants of the ongoing ImmuneRACE study and from about 1,200 subjects provided by 6 global collaborators. The dataset comprised deeply sampled blood TCRbeta repertoires from subjects exposed to, actively infected with, or recovered from COVID-19. The prospective study material was composed of cDNA or gDNA derived from T cells, B-cell-depleted T cells, or PBMCs. Nearly every sample came with metadata listing a de-identified subject ID, COVID-19 status, age in years and sex. Where HLA class I and class II types were available, the types were taken from metadata supplied by the sample provider, not from assay-based typing. On the study overall, not on this receptor specifically: How much clinical and demographic metadata was included differed by source and by participant, and the metadata was provided uncurated.

The CDR3 numbers 16 residues from cysteine through phenylalanine. The kept DNA is CDR3 alone, 48 bases in frame from the first base. V gives up 6 bases and J gives up 3 bases, and the segment between their germline ends measures 15 bases. Via the germline V gene (reference sequence), CDR1 is LNHDA and CDR2 SQIVND. The chain is made from TRBV19 and TRBJ2-6; TRBD2 is perhaps the D gene, given 6 matching bases. What was sequenced was peripheral blood. The TCR originated in a man between 65 and 85 years old with acute or convalescent COVID-19. The CDR3 reads CASSLEGSRGANVLTF. Read as DNA, the sequence is TGTGCCAGTAGCTTGGAGGGCTCCCGTGGGGCCAACGTCCTGACTTTC.